Below are 8 T cell receptor beta chains sequenced from a single sample in a study of cytomegalovirus exposure and HLA in healthy donors. Produced via immunoSEQ multiplex PCR; TCRdb's table is partial and in-frame only. This table holds hundreds of thousands of clones, 75% to 90% found once. Input material: PBMCs. The source of these receptors is a woman aged 25 to 45 in good health and CMV-seropositive.

The chain joins TRBV30 to TRBJ2-7, with 7 bases lining up with TRBD1. The V gene's germline CDR1 is GTSNPN and CDR2 SVGIG (reference sequence). Trimming removed 2 bases from V and 5 bases from J; junction bases left unmatched: 3. The CDR3 has 12 residues. The CDR3 nucleotides read TGTGCCTGGAGTAGGGACAGACACGAGCAGTACTTC. Protein: CAWSRDRHEQYF.

This rearrangement joins TRBV7-6 to TRBJ1-4, with no clear D. V was cut by 5 bases and J by 8 bases, with 15 bases left in between. This CDR3 has 14 amino acids. Germline V gives CDR1 SGHVS, CDR2 FNYEAQ. As DNA, the CDR3 is TGTGCCAGCAGCCCGAATTTGGTAACCGAAAAACTGTTTTTT. Protein sequence: CASSPNLVTEKLFF.

The chain links TRBV9 to TRBJ2-2; no clear D. CDR1 is SGDLS and CDR2 is YYNGEE in the germline V gene. The ends were cut back, 0 bases at V and 6 bases at J, with 15 bases in the middle. The CDR3 consists of 16 residues. The CDR3 region has the DNA TGTGCCAGCAGCGTAGGGGCGTCTGAGTACGCCGGGGAGCTGTTTTTT. The encoded protein is CASSVGASEYAGELFF.

J is TRBJ1-2 and V is TRBV4-1, with TRBD1 as a possible D gene (6 bases). This CDR3 region has 16 residues. Trimming removed 3 bases at V and 3 bases at J, with 17 bases between. Germline CDR1 and CDR2: MGHRA and YSYEKL. CDR3 sequence reads: CASSHAPRGLDYGYTF. As DNA, the CDR3 is TGCGCCAGCAGCCACGCCCCCAGGGGATTAGACTATGGCTACACCTTC.

In this sample, this clone turned up once. Other DNA sequences from this sample encode an identical CDR3 as well. The rearrangement links TRBV5-1 to TRBJ1-2, with D hard to call. Trimming shortened V by 1 base and J by 2 bases, and 3 bases separated the two germline ends. The CDR3 is 12 amino acids. CDR1 and CDR2 from the germline V gene are SGHRS and YFSETQ. The CDR3 DNA reads TGCGCCAGCAGCTTGACCAACTATGGCTACACCTTC. Translated, it gives CASSLTNYGYTF.

The chain has TRBV10-3 and TRBJ1-2; 8 bases agree with TRBD1. V lost 4 bases, J lost 8 bases, and 3 bases stayed unmatched. The V gene's germline CDR1 is ENHRY and CDR2 SYGVKD. This CDR3 is 12 amino acids long. The DNA for the CDR3 is TGTGCCATCAGTGCAGGGGGCGAAGGCTACACCTTC. This sequence encodes CAISAGGEGYTF.

The rearrangement links TRBV11-2 to TRBJ2-1; 11 bases match TRBD1. The CDR3 has 18 amino acids. Germline V CDR1 and CDR2: SGHAT, FQNNGV. V lost 6 bases, J lost 5 bases, and 15 bases stayed unmatched. The CDR3 region has the DNA TGTGCCAGCAGAAAACTTATCCGGGACAGGGGGGAAAACAATGAGCAGTTCTTC. Its translation is CASRKLIRDRGENNEQFF.

J is TRBJ2-3 and V is TRBV27; D unresolved. This CDR3 region has 14 residues. The ends were cut back, 7 bases at V and 0 bases at J, with 11 bases in the middle. CDR1 is MNHEY and CDR2 is SMNVEV in the germline V gene (reference sequence). The CDR3 nucleotides read TGTGCCAGCACCGACGGGCGTAGCACAGATACGCAGTATTTT. Its protein product is CASTDGRSTDTQYF.